This is a list of T cell receptor beta chains from one sample in a study of long-term antiretroviral therapy in people with HIV. Only in-frame clones appear in the TCRdb table, and some are missing; sequencing was by immunoSEQ multiplex PCR. Of about 16,000 clones in the sample, around 85% are singletons; the top ten hold roughly 15%. Sequenced here: unsorted PBMCs, sampled about 1.3 years before starting antiretroviral therapy. The receptors derive from a young man with HIV. Both conserved end residues are part of each CDR3. The D gene is left open where the match is weak. Expanded clones get a size class; other rows say once, few or many, or leave the size out.

D gene: TRBD1; J gene: TRBJ2-3; clone size: NA; V gene: TRBV5-1; CDR3 DNA: TGCGCCAGCTGGCCGGGACAGAGCACAGATACGCAGTATTTT; CDR3 protein: CASWPGQSTDTQYF
D gene: TRBD1; J gene: TRBJ1-6; clone size: NA; V gene: TRBV5-4; CDR3 DNA: TGTGCCAGCAGCCACGACAGGGGATCCTATAATTCACCCCTCCACTTT; CDR3 protein: CASSHDRGSYNSPLHF
D gene: NA; J gene: TRBJ1-1; clone size: NA; V gene: TRBV4-1; CDR3 DNA: TGCGCCAGCAGCCAAGATGTAGGGGGAGGCACTGAAGCTTTCTTT; CDR3 protein: CASSQDVGGGTEAFF
D gene: NA; J gene: TRBJ2-2; clone size: NA; V gene: TRBV4-2; CDR3 DNA: TGTGCCAGCAGCCCCGTTAGCATAGAAGAAACCGGGGAGCTGTTTTTT; CDR3 protein: CASSPVSIEETGELFF
D gene: NA; J gene: TRBJ1-6; clone size: NA; V gene: TRBV5-1; CDR3 DNA: TGCGCCAGCAGCCTGGGACAAATATATAATTCACCCCTCCACTTT; CDR3 protein: CASSLGQIYNSPLHF
D gene: NA; J gene: TRBJ1-3; clone size: NA; V gene: TRBV18; CDR3 DNA: TGTGCCAGCTCACCAGTACGCGGGGCCTCCGGCGGAAACACCATATATTTT; CDR3 protein: CASSPVRGASGGNTIYF
D gene: TRBD2; J gene: TRBJ2-2; clone size: few; V gene: TRBV27; CDR3 DNA: TGTGCCAGCAGCCGGGACGGGGGGAAGGTGGAGCTGTTTTTT; CDR3 protein: CASSRDGGKVELFF
D gene: NA; J gene: TRBJ1-6; clone size: NA; V gene: TRBV9; CDR3 DNA: TGTGCCAGCAGCGTAGGGGAAGTTTCACCCCTCCACTTT; CDR3 protein: CASSVGEVSPLHF
D gene: TRBD2; J gene: TRBJ2-2; clone size: NA; V gene: TRBV11-2; CDR3 DNA: TGTGCCAGCAGCTCAAGACTAGCGGAGAACACCGGGGAGCTGTTTTTT; CDR3 protein: CASSSRLAENTGELFF
D gene: NA; J gene: TRBJ2-1; clone size: NA; V gene: TRBV7-9; CDR3 DNA: TGTGCCAGCAGCTTATCCCAGGGGACCAACAATGAGCAGTTCTTC; CDR3 protein: CASSLSQGTNNEQFF
D gene: NA; J gene: TRBJ2-7; clone size: NA; V gene: TRBV14; CDR3 DNA: TGTGCCAGCAGCCAAGATCTTTTGTCGGGGACCGAGCAGTACTTC; CDR3 protein: CASSQDLLSGTEQYF
D gene: TRBD2; J gene: TRBJ2-1; clone size: NA; V gene: TRBV5-1; CDR3 DNA: TGCGCCAGCTTGCGGGGGGGCACGAATGAGCAGTTCTTC; CDR3 protein: CASLRGGTNEQFF
D gene: NA; J gene: TRBJ2-1; clone size: NA; V gene: TRBV7-8; CDR3 DNA: TGTGCCAGCAGCTTAGGGGGACTGTACAATGAGCAGTTCTTC; CDR3 protein: CASSLGGLYNEQFF
D gene: NA; J gene: TRBJ1-3; clone size: NA; V gene: TRBV18; CDR3 DNA: TGTGCCAGCTCACGGTCTAATTCCGGGCCCTGGACTCTCTCTGGAAACACCATATATTTT; CDR3 protein: CASSRSNSGPWTLSGNTIYF
D gene: TRBD1; J gene: TRBJ2-7; clone size: once; V gene: TRBV28; CDR3 DNA: TGTGCCAGCAGTCGTCCCGGGACAGGGAACGAGCAGTACTTC; CDR3 protein: CASSRPGTGNEQYF
D gene: TRBD2; J gene: TRBJ2-1; clone size: NA; V gene: TRBV11-2; CDR3 DNA: TGTGCCAGCAGCTTCCCGGCAGCGGGGGCTCCGCCGGAAGAGCAGTTCTTC; CDR3 protein: CASSFPAAGAPPEEQFF
D gene: TRBD1; J gene: TRBJ1-2; clone size: NA; V gene: TRBV7-2; CDR3 DNA: TGTGCCAGCAGCGGGACAACAGGGGTTGGCTATGGCTACACCTTC; CDR3 protein: CASSGTTGVGYGYTF
D gene: NA; J gene: TRBJ2-5; clone size: NA; V gene: TRBV20-1; CDR3 DNA: TGCAGTGCTACACTCCAAGAGACCCAGTACTTC; CDR3 protein: CSATLQETQYF
D gene: NA; J gene: TRBJ1-2; clone size: NA; V gene: TRBV27; CDR3 DNA: TGTGCCACCCGTTCTCTAGGGTTGGGTGGCTACACCTTC; CDR3 protein: CATRSLGLGGYTF
D gene: NA; J gene: TRBJ2-3; clone size: NA; V gene: TRBV9; CDR3 DNA: TGTGCCAGCAGCGTAGAGTCTAGCAGGAACACAGATACGCAGTATTTT; CDR3 protein: CASSVESSRNTDTQYF
D gene: NA; J gene: TRBJ1-2; clone size: NA; V gene: TRBV27; CDR3 DNA: TGTGCCAGCAGTTTTGGGGGGGGGCATGGCTATGGCTACACCTTC; CDR3 protein: CASSFGGGHGYGYTF
D gene: NA; J gene: TRBJ2-5; clone size: NA; V gene: TRBV10-3; CDR3 DNA: TGTGCCGCATTATCCGGGACTGGAGATGAGACCCAGTACTTC; CDR3 protein: CAALSGTGDETQYF
D gene: NA; J gene: TRBJ2-2; clone size: NA; V gene: TRBV11-3; CDR3 DNA: TGTGCCAGCAGCTTATTATCCCCCGGGGAGCTGTTTTTT; CDR3 protein: CASSLLSPGELFF
D gene: NA; J gene: TRBJ2-7; clone size: NA; V gene: TRBV15; CDR3 DNA: TGTGCCACCAGCAGAGAGGGGGCTGGGTACGAGCAGTACTTC; CDR3 protein: CATSREGAGYEQYF
D gene: NA; J gene: TRBJ1-5; clone size: NA; V gene: TRBV6-6; CDR3 DNA: TGTGCCAGCAGTTCGGGGGGCTTCGTAAGCAATCAGCCCCAGCATTTT; CDR3 protein: CASSSGGFVSNQPQHF
D gene: TRBD2; J gene: TRBJ2-3; clone size: NA; V gene: TRBV7-3; CDR3 DNA: TGTGCCAGCAGCCCTCGAGGGGCGGGGGGGCCAGATACGCAGTATTTT; CDR3 protein: CASSPRGAGGPDTQYF
D gene: NA; J gene: TRBJ2-1; clone size: NA; V gene: TRBV11-2; CDR3 DNA: TGTGCCAGCAGCTTAGGTGGGAGGCCCCTCGATGAGCAGTTCTTC; CDR3 protein: CASSLGGRPLDEQFF
D gene: TRBD1; J gene: TRBJ2-7; clone size: NA; V gene: TRBV19; CDR3 DNA: TGTGCCAGTAGTCTACAGGGGGCCCCCTACGAGCAGTACTTC; CDR3 protein: CASSLQGAPYEQYF
D gene: TRBD2; J gene: TRBJ2-1; clone size: once; V gene: TRBV7-3; CDR3 DNA: TGTGCCAGCAGCTTAACCCTAACGGGAGGCCTCTCCTACAATGAGCAGTTCTTC; CDR3 protein: CASSLTLTGGLSYNEQFF
D gene: TRBD1; J gene: TRBJ2-1; clone size: once; V gene: TRBV5-4; CDR3 DNA: TGTGCCAGCAGCTGGGAAGGATTGGACAGGCCGGTCAATGAGCAGTTCTTC; CDR3 protein: CASSWEGLDRPVNEQFF